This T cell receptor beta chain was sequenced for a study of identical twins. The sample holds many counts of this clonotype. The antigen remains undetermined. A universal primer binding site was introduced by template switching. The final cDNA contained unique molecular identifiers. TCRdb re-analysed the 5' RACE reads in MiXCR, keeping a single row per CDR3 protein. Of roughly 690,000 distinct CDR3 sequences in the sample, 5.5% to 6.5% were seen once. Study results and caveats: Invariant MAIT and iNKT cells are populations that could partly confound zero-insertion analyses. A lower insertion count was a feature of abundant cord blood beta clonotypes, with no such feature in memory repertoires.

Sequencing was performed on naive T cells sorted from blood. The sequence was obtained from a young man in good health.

For the CDR3, the DNA is TGTGCCAGCAGCTACCCCGTAGCGGGGGGTTACAATGAGCAGTTCTTC. It encodes CASSYPVAGGYNEQFF. This rearrangement joins TRBV6-2 or TRBV6-3 to TRBJ2-1; TRBD2 matches 10 bases. This CDR3 spans 16 amino acids. Germline values: CDR1 MNHEY, CDR2 SVGEGT. Trimming cost V 6 bases and J 4 bases; bases outside gene matches: 9.